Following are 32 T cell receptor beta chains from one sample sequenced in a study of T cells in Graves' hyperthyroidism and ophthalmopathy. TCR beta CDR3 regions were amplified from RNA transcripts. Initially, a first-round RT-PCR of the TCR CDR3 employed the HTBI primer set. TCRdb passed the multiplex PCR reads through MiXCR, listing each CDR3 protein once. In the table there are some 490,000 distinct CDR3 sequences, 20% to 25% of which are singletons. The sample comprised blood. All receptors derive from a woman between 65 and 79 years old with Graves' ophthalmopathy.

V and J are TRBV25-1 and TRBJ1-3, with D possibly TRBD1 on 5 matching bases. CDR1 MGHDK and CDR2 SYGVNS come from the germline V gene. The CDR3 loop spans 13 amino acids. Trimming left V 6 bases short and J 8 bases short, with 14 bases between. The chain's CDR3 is CASSHGGGYTIYF. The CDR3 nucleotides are TGTGCCAGCAGCCACGGCGGGGGATACACCATATATTTT.

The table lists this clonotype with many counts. CDR3 in amino acids: CASSPPIGTSPDTQYF. For the CDR3, the DNA is TGTGCCAGCTCACCACCGATAGGGACGTCCCCAGATACGCAGTATTTT. V and J are TRBV18 and TRBJ2-3; D could derive from TRBD1 or TRBD2 (5 bases each). V shed 0 bases and J shed 4 bases, with 14 bases lying between them. CDR3 length equals 16 residues. Looked up from germline, CDR1 is KGHSH and CDR2 is LQKENI.

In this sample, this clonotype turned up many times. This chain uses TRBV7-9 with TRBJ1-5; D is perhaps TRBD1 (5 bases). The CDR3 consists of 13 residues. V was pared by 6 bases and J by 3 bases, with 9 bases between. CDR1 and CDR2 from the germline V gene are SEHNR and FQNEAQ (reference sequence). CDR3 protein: CASRGGPNQPQHF. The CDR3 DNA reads TGTGCCAGCAGGGGGGGTCCCAATCAGCCCCAGCATTTT.

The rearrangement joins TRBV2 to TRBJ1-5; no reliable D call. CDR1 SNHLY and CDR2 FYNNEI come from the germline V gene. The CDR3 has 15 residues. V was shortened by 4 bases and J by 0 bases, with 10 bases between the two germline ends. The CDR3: CASSARTYSNQPQHF. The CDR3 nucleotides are TGTGCCAGCAGTGCGCGGACCTATAGCAATCAGCCCCAGCATTTT.

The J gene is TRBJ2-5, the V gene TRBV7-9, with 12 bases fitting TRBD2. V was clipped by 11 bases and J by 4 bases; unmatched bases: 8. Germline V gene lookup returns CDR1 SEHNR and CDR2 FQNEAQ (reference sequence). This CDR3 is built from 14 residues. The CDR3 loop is CAGQTSGRGETQYF. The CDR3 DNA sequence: TGTGCCGGCCAGACTAGCGGGAGAGGAGAGACCCAGTACTTC.

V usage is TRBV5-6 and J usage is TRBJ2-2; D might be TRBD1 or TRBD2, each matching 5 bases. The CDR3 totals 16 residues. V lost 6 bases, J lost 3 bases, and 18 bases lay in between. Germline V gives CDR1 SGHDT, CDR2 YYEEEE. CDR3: CASTAVWGRDTGELFF. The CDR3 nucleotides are TGTGCCAGCACCGCCGTCTGGGGACGTGACACCGGGGAGCTGTTTTTT.

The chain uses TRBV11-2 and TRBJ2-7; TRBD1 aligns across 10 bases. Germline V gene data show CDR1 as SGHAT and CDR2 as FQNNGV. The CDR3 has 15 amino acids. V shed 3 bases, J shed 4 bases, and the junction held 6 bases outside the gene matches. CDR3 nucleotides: TGTGCCAGCAGCTTCCCGGGACAGGGGAAATACGAGCAGTACTTC. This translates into CASSFPGQGKYEQYF.

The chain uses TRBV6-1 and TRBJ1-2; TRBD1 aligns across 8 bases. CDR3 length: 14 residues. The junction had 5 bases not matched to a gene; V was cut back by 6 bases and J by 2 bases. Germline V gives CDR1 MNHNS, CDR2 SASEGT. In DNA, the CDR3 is TGTGCCAGCAGGCCCGACAGGGGAAACTATGGCTACACCTTC. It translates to CASRPDRGNYGYTF.

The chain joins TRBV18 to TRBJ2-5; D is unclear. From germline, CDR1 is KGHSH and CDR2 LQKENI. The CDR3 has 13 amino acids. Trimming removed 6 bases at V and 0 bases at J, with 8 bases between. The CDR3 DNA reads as TGTGCCAGCTCGTCGACACACCAAGAGACCCAGTACTTC. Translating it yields CASSSTHQETQYF.

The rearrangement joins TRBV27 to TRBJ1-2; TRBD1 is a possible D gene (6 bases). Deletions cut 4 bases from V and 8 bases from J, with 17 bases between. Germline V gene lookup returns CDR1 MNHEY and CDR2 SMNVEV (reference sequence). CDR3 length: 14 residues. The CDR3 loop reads CASSYSKAGVGYTF. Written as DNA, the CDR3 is TGTGCCAGCAGTTACTCGAAGGCAGGGGTGGGCTACACCTTC.

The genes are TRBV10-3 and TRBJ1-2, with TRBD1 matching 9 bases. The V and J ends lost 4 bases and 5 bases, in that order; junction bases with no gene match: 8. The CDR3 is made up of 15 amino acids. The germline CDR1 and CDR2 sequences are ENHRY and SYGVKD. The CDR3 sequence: CAISAPGQGIYGYTF. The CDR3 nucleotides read TGTGCCATCAGTGCCCCGGGACAGGGAATTTATGGCTACACCTTC.

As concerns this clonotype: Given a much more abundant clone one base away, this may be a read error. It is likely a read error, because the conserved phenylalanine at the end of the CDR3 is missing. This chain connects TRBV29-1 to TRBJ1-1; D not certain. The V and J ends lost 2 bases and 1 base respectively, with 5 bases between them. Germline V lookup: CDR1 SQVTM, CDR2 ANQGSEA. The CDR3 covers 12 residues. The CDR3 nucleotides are TGCAGCGTTGAACCAGGGAACACTGAAGCTTTCCTT. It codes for CSVEPGNTEAFL.

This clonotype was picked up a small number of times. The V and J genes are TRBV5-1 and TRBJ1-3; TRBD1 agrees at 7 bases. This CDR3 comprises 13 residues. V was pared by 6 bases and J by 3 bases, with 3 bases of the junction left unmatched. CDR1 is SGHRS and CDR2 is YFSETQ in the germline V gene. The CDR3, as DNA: TGCGCCAGCACGACAGGGAGTGGAAACACCATATATTTT. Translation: CASTTGSGNTIYF.

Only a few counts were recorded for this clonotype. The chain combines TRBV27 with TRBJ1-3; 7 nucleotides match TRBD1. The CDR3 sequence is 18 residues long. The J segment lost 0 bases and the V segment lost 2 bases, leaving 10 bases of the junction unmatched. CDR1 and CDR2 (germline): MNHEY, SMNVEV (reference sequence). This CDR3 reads CASSLRGRDSNSGNTIYF. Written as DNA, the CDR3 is TGTGCCAGCAGTTTAAGGGGGCGGGACAGCAACTCTGGAAACACCATATATTTT.

The CDR3 here is CASSPRPSERRNEKLFF. CDR3 nucleotide sequence: TGTGCCAGCAGCCCTCGGCCCTCGGAACGGAGGAATGAAAAACTGTTTTTT. The genes are TRBV3-1 and TRBJ1-4, with D hard to call. The CDR3 covers 17 residues. V lost 4 bases to trimming and J lost 5 bases, with 20 bases between them. Germline V gene lookup returns CDR1 LGHDT and CDR2 YNNKEL (reference sequence).

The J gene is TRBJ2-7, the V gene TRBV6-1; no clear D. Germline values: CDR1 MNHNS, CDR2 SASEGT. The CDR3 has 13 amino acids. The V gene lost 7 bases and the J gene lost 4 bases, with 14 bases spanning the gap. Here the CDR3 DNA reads TGTGCCAGCACCTCCTCTCCTCGGTACGAGCAGTACTTC. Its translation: CASTSSPRYEQYF.

The CDR3: CASSLAGHEQYF. CDR3 nucleotides: TGTGCCAGCAGTTTAGCGGGGCACGAGCAGTACTTC. The chain carries TRBV28 and TRBJ2-7; a weak D match, TRBD2 (6 bases). This CDR3 spans 12 amino acids. Trimming left V 2 bases short and J 5 bases short, with 7 bases between. The germline CDR1 and CDR2 sequences are MDHEN and SYDVKM.

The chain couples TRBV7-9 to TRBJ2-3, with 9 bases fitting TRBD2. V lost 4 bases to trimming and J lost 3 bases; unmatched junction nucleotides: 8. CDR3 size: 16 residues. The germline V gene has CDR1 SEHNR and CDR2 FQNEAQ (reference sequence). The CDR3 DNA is TGTGCCAGCAGCTCCGGGACTAGCTCAACAACAGATACGCAGTATTTT. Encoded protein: CASSSGTSSTTDTQYF.

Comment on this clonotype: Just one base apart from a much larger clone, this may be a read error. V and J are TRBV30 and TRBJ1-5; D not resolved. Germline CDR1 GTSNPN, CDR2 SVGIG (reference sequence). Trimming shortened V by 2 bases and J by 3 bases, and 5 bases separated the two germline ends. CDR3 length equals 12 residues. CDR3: CAWSIPNQPQHF. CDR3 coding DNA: TGTGCCTGGAGTATTCCCAATCAGCCCCAGCATTTT.

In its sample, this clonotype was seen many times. Here the CDR3 reads CASSGGPADTGELFF. CDR3 DNA: TGTGCCAGCAGCGGGGGACCCGCGGACACCGGGGAGCTGTTTTTT. The J gene is TRBJ2-2, the V gene TRBV2; D is perhaps TRBD2 (6 bases). Trimming stripped 6 bases from V and 3 bases from J, with 14 bases between. Germline V gene data show CDR1 as SNHLY and CDR2 as FYNNEI. This CDR3 has 15 residues.

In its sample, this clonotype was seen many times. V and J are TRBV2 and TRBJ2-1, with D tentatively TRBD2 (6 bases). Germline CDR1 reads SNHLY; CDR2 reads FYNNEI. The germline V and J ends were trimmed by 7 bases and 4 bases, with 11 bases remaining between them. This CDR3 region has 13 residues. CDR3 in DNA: TGTGCCAGCACCATAAGCGGGTACAATGAGCAGTTCTTC. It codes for CASTISGYNEQFF.

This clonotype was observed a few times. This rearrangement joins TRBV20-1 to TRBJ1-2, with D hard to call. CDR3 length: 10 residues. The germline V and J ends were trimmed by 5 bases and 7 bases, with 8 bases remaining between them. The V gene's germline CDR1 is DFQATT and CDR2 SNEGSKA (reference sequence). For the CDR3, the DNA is TGCAGTGCTCAACGGGCTGGCTACACCTTC. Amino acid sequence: CSAQRAGYTF.

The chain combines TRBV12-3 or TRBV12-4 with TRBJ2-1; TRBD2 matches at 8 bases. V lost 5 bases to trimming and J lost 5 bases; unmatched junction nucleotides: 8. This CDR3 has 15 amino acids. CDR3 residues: CASSVSGSLHNEQFF. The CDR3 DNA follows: TGTGCCAGCAGTGTCAGCGGGAGTCTCCACAATGAGCAGTTCTTC.

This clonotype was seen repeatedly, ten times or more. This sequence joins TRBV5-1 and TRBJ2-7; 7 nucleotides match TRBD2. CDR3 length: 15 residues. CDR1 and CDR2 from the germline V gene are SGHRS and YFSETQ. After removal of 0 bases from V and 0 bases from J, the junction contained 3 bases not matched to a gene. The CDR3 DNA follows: TGCGCCAGCAGCTTGGCCGGGGGGAGCTCCTACGAGCAGTACTTC. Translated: CASSLAGGSSYEQYF.

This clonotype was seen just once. The CDR3 protein is CASSFTDDRGGGYTF. CDR3 nucleotides: TGTGCCAGCAGCTTTACTGATGACAGGGGAGGTGGCTACACCTTC. The V gene is TRBV11-2, the J gene TRBJ1-2; 8 nucleotides line up with TRBD1. The V gene end was trimmed by 3 bases and the J gene end by 7 bases; junction bases not matched to a gene: 10. This CDR3 contains 15 residues. Germline V gene sequence: CDR1 SGHAT, CDR2 FQNNGV.

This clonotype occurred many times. The CDR3 sequence is CASSQGAEQFF. The CDR3 DNA follows: TGTGCCAGCAGCCAAGGGGCTGAGCAGTTCTTC. The V gene is TRBV3-1, the J gene TRBJ2-1; D is unresolved. The CDR3 spans 11 residues. Trimming cost V 1 base and J 9 bases, with 4 bases left between them. Looked up from germline, CDR1 is LGHDT and CDR2 is YNNKEL (reference sequence).

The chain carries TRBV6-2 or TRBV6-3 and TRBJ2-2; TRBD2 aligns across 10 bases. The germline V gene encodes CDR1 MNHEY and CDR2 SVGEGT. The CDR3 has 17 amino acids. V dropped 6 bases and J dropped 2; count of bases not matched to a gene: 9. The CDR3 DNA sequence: TGTGCCAGCAGGCCGGGACTAGCGAGTTTTAACACCGGGGAGCTGTTTTTT. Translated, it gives CASRPGLASFNTGELFF.

The CDR3 reads CASAGGRPPEAFF. The CDR3 DNA sequence: TGCGCCAGCGCCGGTGGACGGCCGCCTGAAGCTTTCTTT. The rearrangement joins TRBV10-2 to TRBJ1-1; the D is unclear. The CDR3 runs 13 residues. In germline, CDR1 is WSHSY, CDR2 SAAADI. Trimming stripped 8 bases from V and 6 bases from J, with 16 bases between.

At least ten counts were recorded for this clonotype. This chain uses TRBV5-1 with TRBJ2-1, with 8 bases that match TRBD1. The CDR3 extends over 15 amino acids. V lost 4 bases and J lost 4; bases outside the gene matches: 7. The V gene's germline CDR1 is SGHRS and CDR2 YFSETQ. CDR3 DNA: TGCGCCAGCAGCGCTGGACAGGGAACATACAATGAGCAGTTCTTC. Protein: CASSAGQGTYNEQFF.

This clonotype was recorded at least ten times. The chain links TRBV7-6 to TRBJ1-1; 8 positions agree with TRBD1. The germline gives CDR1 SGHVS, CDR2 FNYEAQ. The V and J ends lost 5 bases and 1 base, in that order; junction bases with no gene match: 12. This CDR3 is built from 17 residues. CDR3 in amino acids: CASSPTRAGGWNTEAFF. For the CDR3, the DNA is TGTGCCAGCAGCCCAACCCGTGCAGGGGGCTGGAACACTGAAGCTTTCTTT. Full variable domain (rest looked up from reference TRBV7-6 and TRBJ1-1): GAGVSQSPRYKVTKRGQDVALRCDPISGHVSLYWYRQALGQGPEFLTYFNYEAQQDKSGLPNDRFSAERPEGSISTLTIQRTEQRDSAMYRCASSPTRAGGWNTEAFFGQGTRLTVV.

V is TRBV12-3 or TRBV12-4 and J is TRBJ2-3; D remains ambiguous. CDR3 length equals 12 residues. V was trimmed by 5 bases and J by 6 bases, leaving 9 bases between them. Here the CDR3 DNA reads TGTGCCAGCAGTGTTATCACTGATACGCAGTATTTT. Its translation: CASSVITDTQYF.

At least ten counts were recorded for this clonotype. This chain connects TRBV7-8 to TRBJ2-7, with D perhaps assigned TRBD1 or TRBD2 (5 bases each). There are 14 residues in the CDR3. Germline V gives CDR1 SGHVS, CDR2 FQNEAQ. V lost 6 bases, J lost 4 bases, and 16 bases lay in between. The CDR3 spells CASSPGTALYEQYF. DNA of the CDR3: TGTGCCAGCAGTCCCGGGACCGCCTTATACGAGCAGTACTTC.